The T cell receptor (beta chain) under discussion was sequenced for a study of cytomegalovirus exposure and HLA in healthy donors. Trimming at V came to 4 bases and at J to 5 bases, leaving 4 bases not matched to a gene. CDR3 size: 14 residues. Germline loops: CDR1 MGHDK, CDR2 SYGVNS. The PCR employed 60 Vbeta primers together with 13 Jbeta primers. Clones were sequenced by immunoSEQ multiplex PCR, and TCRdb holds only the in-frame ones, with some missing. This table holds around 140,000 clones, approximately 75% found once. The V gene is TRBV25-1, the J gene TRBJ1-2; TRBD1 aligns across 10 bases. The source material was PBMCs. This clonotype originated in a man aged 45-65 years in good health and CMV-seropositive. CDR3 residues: CASSGWTGGYGYTF. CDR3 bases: TGTGCCAGCAGTGGATGGACAGGGGGATATGGCTACACCTTC.